A selection of T cell receptor beta chains follows, all from one sample in a study of T cell repertoires and Cas9 in healthy adults. The protocol was immunoSEQ multiplex PCR, while the TCRdb copy is restricted to in-frame clones and leaves out a portion. Of 20,000 to 25,000 clones listed, around 90% are singletons. What was sequenced was CD4+ effector T cells (CD127+, CD25-, CD137-, CD154-) from PBMCs; culture status not recorded. These receptors all stem from a human donor in good health. CDR3s include the opening cysteine and the closing phenylalanine or tryptophan. A D gene is named only where the DNA matches it firmly.

length,V,J,D,DNA,CDR3
9,TRBV6-5,TRBJ1-3,NA,TGTGCCACTGGAAACACCATATATTTT,CATGNTIYF
15,TRBV15,TRBJ1-1,NA,TGTGCCACCAGCAGGGGACGACCCATGAACACTGAAGCTTTCTTT,CATSRGRPMNTEAFF
15,TRBV6-5,TRBJ2-6,TRBD1,TGTGCCAGCACCTGGACAGGGGCTGGGGCCAACGTCCTGACTTTC,CASTWTGAGANVLTF
14,TRBV9,TRBJ1-5,NA,TGTGCCAGCAGCGTCGGACGCGTGGGACAGCCCCAGCATTTT,CASSVGRVGQPQHF
11,TRBV6-1,TRBJ2-1,NA,TGTGCCACGGGGGTGGGTTTCGAGCAGTTCTTC,CATGVGFEQFF
15,TRBV28,TRBJ1-6,NA,TGTGCCAGCAGTTTTTTTGGGTTCATTGATTCACCCCTCCACTTT,CASSFFGFIDSPLHF
18,TRBV5-1,TRBJ1-6,NA,TGCGCCAGCAGTCGGGACAATGTTGCCGATTACTATAATTCACCCCTCCACTTT,CASSRDNVADYYNSPLHF
14,TRBV4-1,TRBJ1-2,NA,TGCGCCAGCAGCCAAGAATTGCGGACGCATGGCTACACCTTC,CASSQELRTHGYTF
14,TRBV6-5,TRBJ2-7,TRBD2,TGTGCCAGCAGTTACCGGCGGGGGGGCTACGAGCAGTACTTC,CASSYRRGGYEQYF
14,TRBV13,TRBJ1-1,NA,TGTGCCAGCAGCTTAGTGGGCAGAAGCACTGAAGCTTTCTTT,CASSLVGRSTEAFF